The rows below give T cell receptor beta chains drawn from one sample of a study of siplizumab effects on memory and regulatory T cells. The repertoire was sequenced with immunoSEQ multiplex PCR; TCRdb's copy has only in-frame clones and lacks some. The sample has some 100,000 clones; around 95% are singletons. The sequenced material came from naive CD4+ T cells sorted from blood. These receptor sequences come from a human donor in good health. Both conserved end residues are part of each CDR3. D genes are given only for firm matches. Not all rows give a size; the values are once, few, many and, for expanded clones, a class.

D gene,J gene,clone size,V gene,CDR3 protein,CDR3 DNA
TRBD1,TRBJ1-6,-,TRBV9,CASSAGDRVDSPLHF,TGTGCCAGCAGCGCCGGAGACAGGGTCGATTCACCCCTCCACTTT
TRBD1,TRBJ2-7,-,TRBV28,CASSPSSAGQASYEQYF,TGTGCCAGCAGCCCATCCTCGGCGGGACAGGCCTCCTACGAGCAGTACTTC
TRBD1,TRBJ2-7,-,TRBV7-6,CASSPLGWDSSYEQYF,TGTGCCAGCAGCCCACTAGGTTGGGACAGCTCCTACGAGCAGTACTTC
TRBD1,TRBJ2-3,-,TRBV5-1,CASSTDRVLRDRDTQYF,TGCGCCAGCAGCACCGACAGGGTTTTAAGGGATCGGGATACGCAGTATTTT
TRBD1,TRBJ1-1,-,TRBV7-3,CASRLTGGTEAFF,TGTGCCAGCAGGTTGACAGGGGGCACTGAAGCTTTCTTT
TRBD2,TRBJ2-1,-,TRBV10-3,CAISDPGLVYNEQFF,TGTGCCATCAGTGACCCGGGACTAGTTTACAATGAGCAGTTCTTC
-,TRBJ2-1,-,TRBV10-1,CASSCGESSYNEQFF,TGCGCCAGCAGTTGCGGGGAGAGCTCCTACAATGAGCAGTTCTTC
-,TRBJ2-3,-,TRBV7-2,CASSLARLRGPDTQYF,TGTGCCAGCAGCTTAGCGCGCCTCCGGGGGCCAGATACGCAGTATTTT
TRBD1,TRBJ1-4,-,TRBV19,CASSRNRGEKLFF,TGTGCCAGTAGTAGGAACAGGGGAGAAAAACTGTTTTTT
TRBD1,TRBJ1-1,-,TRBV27,CASSSTQGVSFF,TGTGCCAGCAGTTCGACACAGGGGGTCTCTTTCTTT
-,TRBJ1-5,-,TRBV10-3,CAIGDSIQPQHF,TGTGCCATCGGTGATAGCATCCAGCCCCAGCATTTT
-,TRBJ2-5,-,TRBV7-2,CASSLMRMQGQETQYF,TGTGCCAGCAGCTTGATGAGAATGCAGGGCCAAGAGACCCAGTACTTC
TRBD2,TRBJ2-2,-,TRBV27,CASSPRLGGWTTGELFF,TGTGCCAGCAGTCCTCGCCTCGGGGGGTGGACCACCGGGGAGCTGTTTTTT
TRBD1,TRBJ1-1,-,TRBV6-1,CASSVQQGDDAFF,TGTGCCAGCAGTGTACAACAGGGGGATGACGCTTTCTTT
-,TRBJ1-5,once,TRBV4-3,CASSQDLWTDQPQHF,TGCGCCAGCAGCCAAGATCTATGGACAGATCAGCCCCAGCATTTT
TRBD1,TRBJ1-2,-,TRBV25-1,CASSTLGQSYGYTF,TGTGCCAGCAGTACCCTGGGACAGAGCTATGGCTACACCTTC
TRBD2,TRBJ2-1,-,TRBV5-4,CASGASGGVNEQFF,TGCGCCAGCGGGGCTAGCGGGGGTGTAAATGAGCAGTTCTTC
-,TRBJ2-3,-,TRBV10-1,CASSSGGGGTDTQYF,TGCGCCAGCAGTAGTGGGGGAGGCGGCACAGATACGCAGTATTTT
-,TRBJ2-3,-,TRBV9,CASSPPSPYGGGTDTQYF,TGTGCCAGCAGCCCACCCAGTCCGTACGGGGGCGGGACAGATACGCAGTATTTT
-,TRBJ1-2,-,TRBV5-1,CASSLAGDTGYTF,TGCGCCAGCAGCTTGGCCGGGGATACTGGCTACACCTTC
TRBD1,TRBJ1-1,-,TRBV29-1,CSVDRGPMNTEAFF,TGCAGCGTGGACAGGGGGCCAATGAACACTGAAGCTTTCTTT
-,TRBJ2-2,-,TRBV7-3,CASSLGAENTGELFF,TGTGCCAGCAGCTTAGGAGCAGAAAACACCGGGGAGCTGTTTTTT
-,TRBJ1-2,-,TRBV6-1,CASSEVGDYGYTF,TGTGCCAGCAGTGAAGTAGGCGACTATGGCTACACCTTC
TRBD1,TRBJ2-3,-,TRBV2,CASSQQGTHTDTQYF,TGTGCCAGCAGTCAACAGGGGACCCACACAGATACGCAGTATTTT
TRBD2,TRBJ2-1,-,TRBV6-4,CASSEGGGADEQFF,TGTGCCAGCAGTGAAGGCGGGGGGGCTGATGAGCAGTTCTTC
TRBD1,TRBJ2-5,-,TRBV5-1,CASSRGQVQETQYF,TGCGCCAGCAGCCGAGGACAGGTACAAGAGACCCAGTACTTC
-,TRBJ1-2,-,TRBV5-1,CASSLEGGSYTF,TGCGCCAGCAGCTTGGAGGGGGGAAGCTACACCTTC
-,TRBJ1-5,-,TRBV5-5,CASIRPKMKSRELSQPQHF,TGTGCCAGCATCCGCCCCAAAATGAAGAGCAGGGAATTGAGTCAGCCCCAGCATTTT
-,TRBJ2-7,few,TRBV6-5,CASSYSLAGAGYEQYF,TGTGCCAGCAGTTACTCTCTGGCGGGGGCGGGGTACGAGCAGTACTTC
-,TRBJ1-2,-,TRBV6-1,CASSVTANYGYTF,TGTGCCAGCAGTGTGACAGCAAACTATGGCTACACCTTC
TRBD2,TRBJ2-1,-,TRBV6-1,CASRAGGQYNEQFF,TGTGCCAGCAGGGCGGGGGGACAATACAATGAGCAGTTCTTC
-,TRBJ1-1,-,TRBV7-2,CASSVTGTKNTEAFF,TGTGCCAGCAGCGTAACCGGGACCAAGAACACTGAAGCTTTCTTT
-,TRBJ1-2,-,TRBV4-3,CASSQGVGVGNVGYGYTF,TGCGCCAGCAGCCAAGGGGTCGGCGTTGGGAACGTCGGCTATGGCTACACCTTC
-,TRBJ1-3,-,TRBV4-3,CASSLLLGDSGNTIYF,TGCGCCAGCAGCCTACTGTTAGGGGACTCTGGAAACACCATATATTTT
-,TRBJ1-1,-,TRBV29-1,CSVEDLRGGTEAFF,TGCAGCGTTGAAGACCTACGGGGAGGGACTGAAGCTTTCTTT
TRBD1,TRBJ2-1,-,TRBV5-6,CASSKPGGSSYNEQFF,TGTGCCAGCAGCAAACCAGGGGGAAGCTCCTACAATGAGCAGTTCTTC
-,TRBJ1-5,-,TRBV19,CATAVGDPMSNQPQHF,TGTGCCACCGCCGTCGGGGACCCAATGAGCAATCAGCCCCAGCATTTT
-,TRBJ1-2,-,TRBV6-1,CASSTPWGQGQGYTF,TGTGCCAGCAGTACCCCCTGGGGGCAGGGACAAGGCTACACCTTC
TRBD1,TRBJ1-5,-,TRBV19,CASTQTGAPYNQPQHF,TGTGCCAGCACCCAAACAGGGGCCCCATACAATCAGCCCCAGCATTTT
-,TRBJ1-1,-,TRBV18,CASSPMEAEAFF,TGTGCCAGCTCACCGATGGAGGCTGAAGCTTTCTTT
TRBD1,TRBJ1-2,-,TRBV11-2,CASSLHRGGYGYTF,TGTGCCAGCAGCTTACACAGGGGGGGCTATGGCTACACCTTC